What follows are 3 T cell receptor beta chains derived from one specimen sequenced in a study of human CD8 memory T cell subsets. UMI-labeled 5' RACE yielded the TCR beta libraries. From its re-call of the 5' RACE reads, TCRdb lists each CDR3 protein once, without DNA. Recorded for this sample: about 10,000 distinct CDR3 sequences. Sequenced material: CD8+ T cells from PBMCs. The receptors stem from a human donor in good health.

The chain is built from TRBV7-6 and TRBJ2-5; TCRdb's D call of TRBD2 is untestable without DNA. The germline CDR1 and CDR2 sequences are SGHVS and FNYEAQ. The CDR3 is made up of 13 amino acids. The CDR3 sequence is CATSAGEEETQYF.

This chain links TRBV19 with TRBJ2-1; with no DNA, the TCRdb D assignment of TRBD1 cannot be verified. The length of the CDR3 is 16 residues. The V gene's germline CDR1 is LNHDA and CDR2 SQIVND (reference sequence). CDR3 in amino acids: CASRIAGAAPYNEQFF. Drawing the rest from reference TRBV19 and TRBJ2-1, the complete variable domain is DGGITQSPKYLFRKEGQNVTLSCEQNLNHDAMYWYRQDPGQGLRLIYYSQIVNDFQKGDIAEGYSVSREKKESFPLTVTSAQKNPTAFYLCASRIAGAAPYNEQFFGPGTRLTVL.

J is TRBJ2-1 and V is TRBV20-1; without DNA, the TCRdb call of TRBD2 cannot be checked. Germline V gene lookup returns CDR1 DFQATT and CDR2 SNEGSKA (reference sequence). CDR3 size: 18 residues. The CDR3: CSARDPLARLSSYNEQFF.